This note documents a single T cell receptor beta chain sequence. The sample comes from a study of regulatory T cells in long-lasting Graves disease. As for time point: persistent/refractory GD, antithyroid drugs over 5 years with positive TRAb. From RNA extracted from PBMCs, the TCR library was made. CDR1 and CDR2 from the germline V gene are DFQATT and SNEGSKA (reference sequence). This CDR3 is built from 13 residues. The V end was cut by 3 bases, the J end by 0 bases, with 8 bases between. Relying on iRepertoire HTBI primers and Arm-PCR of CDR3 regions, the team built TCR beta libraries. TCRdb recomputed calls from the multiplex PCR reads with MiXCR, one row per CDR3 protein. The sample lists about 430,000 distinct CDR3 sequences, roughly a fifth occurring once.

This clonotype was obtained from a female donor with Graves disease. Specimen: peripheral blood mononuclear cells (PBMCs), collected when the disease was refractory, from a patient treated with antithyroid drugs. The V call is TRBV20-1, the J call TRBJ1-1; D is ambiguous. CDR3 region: CSARRDMNTEAFF. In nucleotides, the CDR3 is TGCAGTGCTAGGCGAGATATGAACACTGAAGCTTTCTTT.